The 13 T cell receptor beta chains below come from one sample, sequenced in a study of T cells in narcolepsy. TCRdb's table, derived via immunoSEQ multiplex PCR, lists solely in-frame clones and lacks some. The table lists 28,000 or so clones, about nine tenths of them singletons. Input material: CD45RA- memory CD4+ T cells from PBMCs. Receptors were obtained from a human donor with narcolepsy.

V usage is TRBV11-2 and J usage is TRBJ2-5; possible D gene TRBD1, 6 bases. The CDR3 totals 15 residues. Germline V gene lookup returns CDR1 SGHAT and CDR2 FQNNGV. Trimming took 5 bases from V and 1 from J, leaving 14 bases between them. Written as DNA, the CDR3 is TGTGCCAGCAGCCAACCCAGGGGTTTCCAAGAGACCCAGTACTTC. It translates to CASSQPRGFQETQYF.

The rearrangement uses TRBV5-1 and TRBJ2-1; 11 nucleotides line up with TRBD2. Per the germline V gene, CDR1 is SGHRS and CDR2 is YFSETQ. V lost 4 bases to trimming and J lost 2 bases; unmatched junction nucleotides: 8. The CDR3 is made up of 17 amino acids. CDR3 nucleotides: TGCGCCAGCAGCGCCCAGACTAGCGGGGTACCCTACAATGAGCAGTTCTTC. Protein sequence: CASSAQTSGVPYNEQFF.

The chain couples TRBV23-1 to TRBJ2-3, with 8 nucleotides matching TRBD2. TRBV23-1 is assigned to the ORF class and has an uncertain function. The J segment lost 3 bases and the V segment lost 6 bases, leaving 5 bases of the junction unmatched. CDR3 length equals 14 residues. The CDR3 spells CASSEAGVTDTQYF. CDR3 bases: TGCGCCAGCAGCGAAGCGGGGGTTACAGATACGCAGTATTTT.

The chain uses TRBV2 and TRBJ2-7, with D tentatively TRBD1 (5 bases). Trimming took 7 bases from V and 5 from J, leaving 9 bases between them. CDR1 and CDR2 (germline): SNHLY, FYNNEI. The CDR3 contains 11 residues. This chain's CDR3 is CASKGFDEQYV. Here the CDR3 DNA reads TGTGCCAGCAAGGGGTTTGACGAGCAGTACGTC.

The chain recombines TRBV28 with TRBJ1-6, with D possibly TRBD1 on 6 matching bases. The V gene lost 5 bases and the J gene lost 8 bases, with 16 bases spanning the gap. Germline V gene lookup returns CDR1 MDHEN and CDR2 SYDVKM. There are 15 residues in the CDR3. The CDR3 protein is CASSHQQGRDSPLHF. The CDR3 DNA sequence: TGTGCCAGCAGTCACCAACAGGGAAGGGATTCACCCCTCCACTTT.

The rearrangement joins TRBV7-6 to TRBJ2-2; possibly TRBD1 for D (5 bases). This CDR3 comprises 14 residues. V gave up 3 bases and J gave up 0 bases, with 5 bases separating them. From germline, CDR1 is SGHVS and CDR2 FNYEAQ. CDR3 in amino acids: CASSLTANTGELFF. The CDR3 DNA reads TGTGCCAGCAGCTTGACAGCGAACACCGGGGAGCTGTTTTTT.

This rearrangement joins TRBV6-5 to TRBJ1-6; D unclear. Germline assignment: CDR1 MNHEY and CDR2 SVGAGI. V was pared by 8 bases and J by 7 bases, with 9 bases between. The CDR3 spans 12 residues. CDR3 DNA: TGTGCCAGCGCCGGAGGGAATTCACCCCTCCACTTT. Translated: CASAGGNSPLHF.

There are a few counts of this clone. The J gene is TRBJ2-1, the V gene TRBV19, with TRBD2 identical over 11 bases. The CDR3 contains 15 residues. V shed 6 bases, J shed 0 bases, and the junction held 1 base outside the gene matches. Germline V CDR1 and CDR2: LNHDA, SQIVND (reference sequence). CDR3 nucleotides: TGTGCCAGTAGCCTAGCGGGGGGCTCCTACAATGAGCAGTTCTTC. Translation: CASSLAGGSYNEQFF.

The CDR3 reads CASSQIGDRNYGYTF. The CDR3 DNA sequence: TGTGCCAGCAGCCAGATCGGGGACCGAAACTATGGCTACACCTTC. The V call is TRBV4-2, the J call TRBJ1-2; D is perhaps TRBD1 (5 bases). Per the germline V gene, CDR1 is LGHNA and CDR2 is YNFKEQ. The CDR3 runs 15 residues. The germline V and J ends were trimmed by 3 bases and 2 bases, with 13 bases remaining between them.

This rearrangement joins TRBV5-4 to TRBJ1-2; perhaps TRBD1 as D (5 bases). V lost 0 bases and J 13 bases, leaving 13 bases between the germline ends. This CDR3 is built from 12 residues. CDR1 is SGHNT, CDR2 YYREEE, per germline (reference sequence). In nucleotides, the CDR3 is TGTGCCAGCAGCTTGGTTCAGGGTCTATGCACCTTC. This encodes CASSLVQGLCTF.

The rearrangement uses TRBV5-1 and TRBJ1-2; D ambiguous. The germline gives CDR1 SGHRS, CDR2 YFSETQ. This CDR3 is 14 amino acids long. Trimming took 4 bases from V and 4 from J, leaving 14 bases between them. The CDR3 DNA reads TGCGCCAGCAGCGAGGCTTCCTTGACCTATGGCTACACCTTC. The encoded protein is CASSEASLTYGYTF.

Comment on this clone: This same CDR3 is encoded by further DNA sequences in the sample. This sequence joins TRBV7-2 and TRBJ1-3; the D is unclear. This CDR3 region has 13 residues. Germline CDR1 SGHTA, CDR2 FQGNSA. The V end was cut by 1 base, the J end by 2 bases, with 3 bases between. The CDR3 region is CASSLGTGNTIYF. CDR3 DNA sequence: TGTGCCAGCAGCTTAGGAACTGGAAACACCATATATTTT.

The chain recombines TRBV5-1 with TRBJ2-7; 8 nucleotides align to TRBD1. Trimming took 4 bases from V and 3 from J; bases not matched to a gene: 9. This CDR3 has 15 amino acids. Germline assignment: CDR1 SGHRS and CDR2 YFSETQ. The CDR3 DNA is TGCGCCAGCAGCAAAGGGGGCGGACAGGGCTACGAGCAGTACTTC. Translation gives CASSKGGGQGYEQYF.